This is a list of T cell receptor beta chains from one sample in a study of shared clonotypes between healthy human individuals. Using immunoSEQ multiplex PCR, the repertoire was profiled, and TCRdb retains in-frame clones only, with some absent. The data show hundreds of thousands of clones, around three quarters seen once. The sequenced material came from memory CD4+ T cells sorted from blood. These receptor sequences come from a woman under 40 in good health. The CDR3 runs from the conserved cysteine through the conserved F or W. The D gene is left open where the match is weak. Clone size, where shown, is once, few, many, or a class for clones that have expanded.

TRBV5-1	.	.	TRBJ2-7	TGCGCCAGCAGCTTGGGTACAGGCGGGGAGCAGTACTTC	CASSLGTGGEQYF
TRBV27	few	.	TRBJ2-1	TGTGCCAGCAGTTTATCTGGGGGAGTAAGCGAGCAGTTCTTC	CASSLSGGVSEQFF
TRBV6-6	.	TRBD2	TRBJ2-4	TGTGCCAGCAGTTACGGGACTAGAGAGGAGGGGGACATTCAGTACTTC	CASSYGTREEGDIQYF
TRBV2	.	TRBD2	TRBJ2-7	TGTGCCAGCAGGTCCGAGACTAGCGAAACCTTC	CASRSETSETF
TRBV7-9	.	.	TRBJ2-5	TGTGCCAGCAGCTTGACAGGTGGAGGCCAAGAGACCCAGTACTTC	CASSLTGGGQETQYF
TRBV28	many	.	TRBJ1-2	TGTGCCAGTAACCGGCAGGGCTATGGCTACACCTTC	CASNRQGYGYTF
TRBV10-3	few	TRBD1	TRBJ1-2	TGTGCCACTGGGACAGGACACGGTGGCTACACCTTC	CATGTGHGGYTF
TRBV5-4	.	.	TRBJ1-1	TGTGCCAGCAGCTTGGAGGGGGGCGGGTTCTCTGAAGCTTTCTTT	CASSLEGGGFSEAFF
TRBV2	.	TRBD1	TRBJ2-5	TGTGCCAGCAGCAGGGACAGGGTGCGCCAAGAGACCCAGTACTTC	CASSRDRVRQETQYF
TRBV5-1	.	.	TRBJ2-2	TGCGCCAGCAGCCGATGGGGGGCCGGGGAGCTGTTTTTT	CASSRWGAGELFF
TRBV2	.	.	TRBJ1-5	TGTGCCAGCAGTGCCCTTTGGCCCTCTAGCAATCAGCCCCAGCATTTT	CASSALWPSSNQPQHF
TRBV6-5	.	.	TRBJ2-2	TGTGCCAGCAATGTAGTGAACACCGGGGAGCTGTTTTTT	CASNVVNTGELFF
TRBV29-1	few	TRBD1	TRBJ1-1	TGCAGCGTTGAATCACAGGGGCGTGCTGAAGCTTTCTTT	CSVESQGRAEAFF
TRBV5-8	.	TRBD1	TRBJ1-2	TGTGCCAGCAGCCCCGCCGGGACAGGTGTTTCCACCTTC	CASSPAGTGVSTF
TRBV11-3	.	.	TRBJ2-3	TGTGCCAGCAGCACAACACGCACAGATACGCAGTATTTT	CASSTTRTDTQYF
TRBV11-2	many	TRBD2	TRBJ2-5	TGTGCCAGCAGCCGGGGGACTAACCAAGAGACCCAGTACTTC	CASSRGTNQETQYF
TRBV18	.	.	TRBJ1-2	TGTGCCAGCTCACCAAATGCCAACGAACGGGGCTACACCTTC	CASSPNANERGYTF
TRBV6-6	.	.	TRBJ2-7	TGTGCCAGCAGTTCGAATTTCCCAAACAGCCACGAGCAGTACTTC	CASSSNFPNSHEQYF
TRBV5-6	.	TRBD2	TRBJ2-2	TGTGCCAGCAGCTTGGAAGGGAGGGACACCGGGGAGCTGTTTTTT	CASSLEGRDTGELFF
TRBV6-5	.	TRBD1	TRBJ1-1	TGTGCCAGCAGTACCGGGACAGGGTCGGTGGCTTTCTTT	CASSTGTGSVAFF
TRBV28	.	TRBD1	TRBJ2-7	TGTGCCAGCAGCCGTACAGGGGGCCGTTACTACGAGCAGTACTTC	CASSRTGGRYYEQYF
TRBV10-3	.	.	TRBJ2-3	TGTGCCATCAGTGCGTGGTACGACGCGATTAATACGCAGTATTTT	CAISAWYDAINTQYF
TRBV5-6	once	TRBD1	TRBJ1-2	TGTGCCAGCAGCTTGACGGACAGGTATAACTATGGCTACACCTTC	CASSLTDRYNYGYTF
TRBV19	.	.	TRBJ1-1	TGTGCCAGTAGTATAGGGGAATCAGGGGCGACTGAAGCTTTCTTT	CASSIGESGATEAFF
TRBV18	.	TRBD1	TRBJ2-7	TGTGCCAGCTCAACTTCCTCGGGACAGGGTAACGAGCAGTACTTC	CASSTSSGQGNEQYF
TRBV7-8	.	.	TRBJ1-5	TGTGCCAGCAGCTTAGTCTTCCTCCCACGGAGCAATCAGCCCCAGCATTTT	CASSLVFLPRSNQPQHF
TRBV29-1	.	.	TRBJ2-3	TGCAGCGTGAAGGATTTCGGGGGCGATACGCAGTATTTT	CSVKDFGGDTQYF
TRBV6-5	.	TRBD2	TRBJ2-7	TGTGCCAGCAGTTGGACTAGCGATACCTACGAGCAGTACTTC	CASSWTSDTYEQYF
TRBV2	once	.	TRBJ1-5	TGTGCCAGCTCGGGACTCCGCAATCAGCCCCAGCATTTT	CASSGLRNQPQHF
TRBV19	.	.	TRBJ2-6	TGTGCCACCTCAACCTCTGGGGCCAACGTCCTGACTTTC	CATSTSGANVLTF
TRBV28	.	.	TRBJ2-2	TGTGCCAGCAGTTTCCGAACAGCAAACACCGGGGAGCTGTTTTTT	CASSFRTANTGELFF
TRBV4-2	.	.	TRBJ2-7	TGTGCCAGCAGCCAAGATATGGCAGGGGGGGGTTACGAGCAGTACTTC	CASSQDMAGGGYEQYF
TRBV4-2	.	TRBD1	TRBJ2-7	TGTGCCAGCAGCCAGGCCGGGACAGACGGTTTGGAGCAGTACTTC	CASSQAGTDGLEQYF
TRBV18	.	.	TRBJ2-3	TGTGCCAGCTCACCACCCAGCTACAGGGACACAGATACGCAGTATTTT	CASSPPSYRDTDTQYF
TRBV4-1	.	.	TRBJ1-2	TGCGCCAGCAGCCAAGAATGGCGTAGGGCTTACTATGGCTACACCTTC	CASSQEWRRAYYGYTF
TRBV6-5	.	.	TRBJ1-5	TGTGCCAGCAGCCTAAGGAGGGCCGGCCGTCAGCCCCAGCATTTT	CASSLRRAGRQPQHF
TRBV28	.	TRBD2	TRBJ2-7	TGTGCCAGCAGTTCCAGTAGGGCAGGGACTACCGAGCAGTACTTC	CASSSSRAGTTEQYF
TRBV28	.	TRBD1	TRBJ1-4	TGTGCCAGCAGTCTCGTCCCCGGGACAGCAACTAATGAAAAACTGTTTTTT	CASSLVPGTATNEKLFF
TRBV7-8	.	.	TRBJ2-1	TGTGCCAGCAGCAACGAAGAGGGGGGGAGGATCTACAATGAGCAGTTCTTC	CASSNEEGGRIYNEQFF
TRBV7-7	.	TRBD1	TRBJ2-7	TGTGCCAGCAGCCAGACAGGGGGCGAGCAGTACTTC	CASSQTGGEQYF
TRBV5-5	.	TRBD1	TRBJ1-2	TGTGCCAGCAGCTTGGGACAGGGGGCCGGCACCTTC	CASSLGQGAGTF
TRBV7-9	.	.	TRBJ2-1	TGTGCCAGCAGCGCACGCCATGAGCAGTTCTTC	CASSARHEQFF
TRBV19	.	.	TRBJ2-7	TGTGCCAGTAGACGGGGTGGCACCTACGAGCAGTACTTC	CASRRGGTYEQYF
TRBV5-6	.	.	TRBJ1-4	TGTGCCAGCAGCCCTGGGGGCAGGGCGGGAACTAATGAAAAACTGTTTTTT	CASSPGGRAGTNEKLFF
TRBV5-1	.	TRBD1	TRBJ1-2	TGCGCCAGCAGCGATACCGGGACAGCGGAAGGCTACACCTTC	CASSDTGTAEGYTF
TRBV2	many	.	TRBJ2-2	TGTGCCAGCAGTTGGACTTTAGGGCTCGGGGAGCTGTTTTTT	CASSWTLGLGELFF
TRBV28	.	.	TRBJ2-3	TGTGCCAGCAGCAGAAACCGGGCCGGCACAGATACGCAGTATTTT	CASSRNRAGTDTQYF
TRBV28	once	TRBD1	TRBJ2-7	TGTGCCAGCCCACCAACCGCCGGGACAGGGATATCCTACGAGCAGTACTTC	CASPPTAGTGISYEQYF